Here is one T cell receptor (beta chain) with its context. Antigen: not known. A much larger clone differs from this one at a single base, so this may be a read error. TCRdb reprocessed the 5' RACE reads with MiXCR, giving one entry per CDR3 protein. This sample has about 240,000 distinct CDR3 sequences, with 7.5% to 9% found just once. Germline V gene data show CDR1 as MNHEY and CDR2 as SVGAGI. CDR3 length: 18 amino acids. These data originate in a study of CD8 T cells in ankylosing spondylitis. Points from the study as a whole: Seemingly distinctive of ankylosing spondylitis blood was a TCR beta motif formed by eight highly homologous variants. Reports say disease-linked clones showed up significantly more in matched ankylosing spondylitis synovial fluid.

This chain uses TRBV6-5 with TRBJ2-6, with no clear D. The sequencing sample was made of blood, either unsorted or a sorted T cell fraction (not recorded which). This receptor was taken from a male donor with ankylosing spondylitis or in good health (not recorded which). The CDR3 nucleotides read TGTGCCAGCAGTTACTCTGCCTTTCGCCCCTCTGGGACCAACGTCCTGACTTTC. Translated, it gives CASSYSAFRPSGTNVLTF.